The next 3 T cell receptor beta chains were all read from a single sample in a study of shared clonotypes between healthy human individuals. Repertoires were generated with immunoSEQ multiplex PCR, while TCRdb's copy carries only in-frame clones and drops some. The sample shows 2 million to 2.5 million clones, 93% of them seen only once. The sample was naive CD4+ T cells from PBMCs. Subset described: CD45RA+ positively selected. The receptors come from a man aged 18 to 29 in good health. Some clones in this sample may be carry-over from other donors' samples.

This rearrangement joins TRBV7-8 to TRBJ1-1; D is perhaps TRBD1 (5 bases). The CDR3 length is 13 residues. V was trimmed by 0 bases and J by 7 bases, leaving 9 bases between them. From germline, CDR1 is SGHVS and CDR2 FQNEAQ. DNA of the CDR3: TGTGCCAGCAGCTTAGCTTTAGACAGTGAAGCTTTCTTT. It is translated as CASSLALDSEAFF.

The chain combines TRBV5-1 with TRBJ1-1; D may be TRBD1 (6 bases). This CDR3 is 18 amino acids long. V lost 0 bases and J 4 bases, leaving 22 bases between the germline ends. Germline V gene data show CDR1 as SGHRS and CDR2 as YFSETQ. CDR3 loop: CASSLVLGVGGRGTEAFF. In DNA, the CDR3 is TGCGCCAGCAGCTTGGTCTTAGGGGTAGGGGGTCGGGGCACTGAAGCTTTCTTT.

This clone was found once. The same CDR3 is also encoded by other DNA sequences in this sample. The CDR3, as DNA: TGTGCCAGCAGCGCGCAGGGAGATAACTATGGCTACACCTTC. Its protein product is CASSAQGDNYGYTF. This chain links TRBV9 with TRBJ1-2, with a weak D call TRBD1 (5 bases). Germline CDR1 reads SGDLS; CDR2 reads YYNGEE. The CDR3 has 14 amino acids. V dropped 3 bases and J dropped 1 base, with 10 bases sitting between them.